This is a list of T cell receptor beta chains from one sample in a study of cytomegalovirus exposure and HLA in healthy donors. Profiled with immunoSEQ multiplex PCR; TCRdb holds only in-frame clones, not every one. The sample includes 50,000 to 60,000 clones. Sequencing used PBMCs. The source is a male donor in good health and CMV-seronegative. CDR3s include the opening cysteine and the closing phenylalanine or tryptophan.

J gene,V gene,CDR3 protein
TRBJ2-2,TRBV28,CASSGQPRGELFF
TRBJ2-5,TRBV27,CASSTLAGGLKTQYF
TRBJ1-2,TRBV5-1,CASSEGQGGNYGYTF
TRBJ2-1,TRBV19,CASRGRGYNEQFF
-,TRBV7-2,CASSFLPTGGSEQYF
TRBJ1-2,TRBV28,CASSSPNTARGYGYTF
TRBJ2-7,TRBV6-5,CASRRQGGYDQYF
TRBJ1-1,TRBV4-3,CASSQLEGSEAFF
TRBJ2-7,TRBV6-5,CASSEGDLYEQYF
TRBJ1-5,TRBV19,CVSGQAAGPQHF
TRBJ2-7,TRBV4-1,CASSPTGTGGAYEQYF
TRBJ2-7,TRBV27,CASSLTVAYEQYF
TRBJ2-2,TRBV30,CAWTLDRGVSTGELFF
TRBJ2-2,TRBV7-6,CASSFTGDTGELFF
TRBJ2-7,TRBV28,CASRAPLSAYEQYF
TRBJ1-5,TRBV4-1,CASSRGTEGQPQHF
TRBJ2-5,TRBV7-3,CASSPSGVDQETQYF
TRBJ2-7,TRBV14,CASSQGQGGPYEQYF
TRBJ2-5,TRBV2,CAGVGARGGVGETQYF
TRBJ2-2,TRBV11-3,CASSPGLGNTGELFF
TRBJ2-5,TRBV7-6,CASSYPSNGQVAETQYF